The T cell receptor (beta chain) described here comes from a study of blood T cell repertoires in COVID-19 (dated by TCRdb to the early 2020s). For the wider study: Samples from collaborators originated in the United States, Italy and Spain and spanned both the acute and convalescent phases of COVID-19. Where available, HLA class I and class II types were taken from metadata supplied by the sample provider and were not determined by assay-based typing. The repertoires were released in a freely available public database intended as a resource for research on the immune response to SARS-CoV-2. The material from the prospective study consisted of cDNA or gDNA derived from T cells, B-cell-depleted T cells, or PBMCs. Sample metadata almost always included a de-identified subject ID, COVID-19 status, age in years and sex. The samples were drawn from the first 160 participants of the ongoing ImmuneRACE study and from about 1,200 subjects provided by 6 global collaborators. The dataset comprised deeply sampled blood TCRbeta repertoires from subjects exposed to, actively infected with, or recovered from COVID-19. Results and caveats for the whole study, not just this receptor: The quantity of clinical and demographic metadata differed by source and by participant and was supplied without curation.

From the cysteine up to the phenylalanine, the CDR3 has a length of 15 residues. Just CDR3 DNA is preserved here, 45 bases in frame from base 1. According to the germline V gene, CDR1 reads SGHAT and CDR2 reads FQNNGV. The junction shows trimming of 6 bases on V and 0 bases on J, plus 15 bases between the germline ends. TCRbeta CDR3 regions were amplified from genomic DNA by means of the immunoSEQ Assay, a bias-controlled multiplex PCR. On the authors' methods: Nucleated cell counts per sample were estimated from amplification of reference gene primers within the assay. To quantify the absolute abundance of each unique TCRbeta CDR3 rearrangement, sequence reads were collapsed and filtered. For each sample, productive Simpson clonality was calculated by taking the square root of Simpson's diversity index across productive rearrangements. The table was pulled from immuneACCESS by TCRdb, which kept in-frame rearrangements only. Such tables lose some clones; where checked, under half of the loss comes from unresolved V genes, and the rest has no known cause. For V, J and clone size, that table is used; D and trimming come from the DNA. This sample has 150,000 to 200,000 clones in its table, and around 80% of those were observed once. The top ten clones comprise around 10% of the sample.

Whole blood was collected in K2EDTA tubes by collaborating institutions according to the institutions' own protocols. Collaborator samples were shipped for TCRbeta analysis as frozen whole blood, isolated PBMCs, or DNA extracted from either sample type. About this clone itself: The specificity of this receptor is unknown. No base-level quality is on record; no much larger clone is a single base apart.

The V gene is TRBV11-2 and the J gene is TRBJ2-7; TRBD1 could be the D gene, as 6 bases match. This receptor was taken from a man aged 60-69 years with active or convalescent COVID-19. The sequenced sample was peripheral blood. CDR3 reads: CASSIRDITSYEQYF. Read as DNA, the sequence is TGTGCCAGCAGTATCCGGGACATAACCTCCTACGAGCAGTACTTC.